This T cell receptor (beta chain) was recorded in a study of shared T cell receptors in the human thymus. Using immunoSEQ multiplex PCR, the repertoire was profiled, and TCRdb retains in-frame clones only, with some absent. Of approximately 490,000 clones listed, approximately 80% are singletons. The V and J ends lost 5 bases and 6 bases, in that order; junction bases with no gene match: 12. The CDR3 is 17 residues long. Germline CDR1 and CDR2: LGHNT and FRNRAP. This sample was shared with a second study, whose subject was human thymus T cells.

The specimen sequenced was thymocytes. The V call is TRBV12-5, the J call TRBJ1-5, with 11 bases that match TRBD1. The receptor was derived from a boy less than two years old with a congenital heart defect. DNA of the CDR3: TGTGCTAGTGGTCCGGACAGGGGGCGCGAGAACAGTCAGCCCCAGCATTTT. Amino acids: CASGPDRGRENSQPQHF.